The present entry profiles one T cell receptor (beta chain) with its context. As yet, its antigen is unknown. This record belongs to a study of STAT5B mutations in CD4+ large granular lymphocyte leukemia. Study-level findings and limits: Patient CD4-sorted repertoires looked more clonal than healthy CD4+ repertoires, even without putative leukemic clones. Compared with healthy controls (2/35), patient top clones favored TRBV06 (8/27). Higher CD4+ than CD8+ T-LGLL clonality might reflect small sample size.

How the authors handled the data: A productive frequency of 2.59 x 10-5 was the lowest detectable. The method was immunoSEQ multiplex PCR; TCRdb's version includes in-frame clones alone and lacks a portion of them. D and trimming were read from the DNA, whereas the V and J calls and clone size are those reported in that table. The sample has roughly 30,000 clones; approximately 69% are singletons. Trimming removed 6 bases from V and 2 bases from J, with 14 bases in between. The germline gives CDR1 LNHDA, CDR2 SQIVND (reference sequence). The length of the CDR3 is 15 residues. This sequence was found in a human donor in good health. The source material was CD4+ T cells from blood buffy coats. The chain couples TRBV19 to TRBJ1-3; no clear D. CDR3 in DNA: TGTGCCAGTAGCCCCCAGAGAGGGCCTGGAAACACCATATATTTT. This translates into CASSPQRGPGNTIYF.